Each of the 21 T cell receptor beta chains below was sequenced from the same sample in a study of early T cells in non-severe SARS-CoV-2 infection. One entry per CDR3 protein, called by TCRdb with MiXCR from the 5' RACE reads. The data show tens of thousands of distinct CDR3 sequences, less than 7% seen once. Sample: whole blood, taken at baseline. These receptors all stem from an adult who was a healthcare worker with PCR-confirmed SARS-CoV-2 infection or an uninfected control (not recorded which).

This clonotype was detected a few times. The chain is built from TRBV20-1 and TRBJ2-7; 9 nucleotides match TRBD2. CDR1 is DFQATT and CDR2 is SNEGSKA in the germline V gene (reference sequence). V lost 1 base, J lost 3 bases, and 4 bases stayed unmatched. CDR3 length: 14 amino acids. As DNA, the CDR3 is TGCAGTGCTAGAGGGTTTAGCGGGAGCTACGAGCAGTACTTC. This gives the protein CSARGFSGSYEQYF.

V usage is TRBV11-2 and J usage is TRBJ2-1; D possibly corresponds to TRBD2 (6 bases). Trimming took off 1 base at V and 4 bases at J, with 8 bases between the two ends. This CDR3 region has 14 residues. Germline-derived CDR1 and CDR2 are SGHAT and FQNNGV. Here the CDR3 reads CASSLGDFYNEQFF. The CDR3 DNA sequence: TGTGCCAGCAGCTTAGGGGACTTTTACAATGAGCAGTTCTTC. Drawing the rest from reference TRBV11-2 and TRBJ2-1, the complete variable domain is EAGVAQSPRYKIIEKRQSVAFWCNPISGHATLYWYQQILGQGPKLLIQFQNNGVVDDSQLPKDRFSAERLKGVDSTLKIQPAKLEDSAVYLCASSLGDFYNEQFFGPGTRLTVL.

This clonotype was counted a few times. The chain is built from TRBV19 and TRBJ2-6; 7 bases line up with TRBD1. CDR3 length: 16 residues. The junction had 6 bases not matched to a gene; V was cut back by 7 bases and J by 0 bases. CDR1 and CDR2 (germline): LNHDA, SQIVND (reference sequence). CDR3 loop: CASTRDSSSGANVLTF. The DNA for the CDR3 is TGTGCCAGTACCCGGGACAGTTCCTCTGGGGCCAACGTCCTGACTTTC.

This clonotype has just one count. The rearrangement links TRBV3-1 to TRBJ1-5, with a possible D match to TRBD1 (5 bases). Germline values: CDR1 LGHDT, CDR2 YNNKEL (reference sequence). The CDR3 is made up of 14 amino acids. Deletions cut 6 bases from V and 4 bases from J, with 13 bases between. The CDR3 is CASSIQGINQPQHF. CDR3 sequence (DNA): TGTGCCAGCAGTATCCAGGGCATTAATCAGCCCCAGCATTTT.

This clonotype was observed a few times. The chain links TRBV7-2 to TRBJ2-7; the D gene is possibly TRBD2 (6 bases). Germline V lookup: CDR1 SGHTA, CDR2 FQGNSA. CDR3 length equals 15 residues. Trimming pared 5 bases from V and 0 bases from J, leaving 14 bases between. The CDR3 loop is CASSDGTWSSYEQYF. CDR3 coding DNA: TGTGCCAGCAGCGACGGGACTTGGAGCTCCTACGAGCAGTACTTC.

This clonotype was found many times. This chain links TRBV27 with TRBJ2-3, with a tentative D call TRBD2 (6 bases). CDR1 is MNHEY and CDR2 is SMNVEV in the germline V gene (reference sequence). Trimming stripped 5 bases from V and 1 base from J, with 16 bases between. This CDR3 contains 16 residues. The CDR3 nucleotides are TGTGCCAGCAGTCCCTCCGTGGTAGCGGGCACAGATACGCAGTATTTT. Amino acids: CASSPSVVAGTDTQYF.

This clonotype was observed a handful of times. The V gene is TRBV3-1, the J gene TRBJ2-1; 10 bases agree with TRBD1. CDR3 length: 16 amino acids. V lost 4 bases and J lost 6; bases outside the gene matches: 9. Germline V gene data show CDR1 as LGHDT and CDR2 as YNNKEL (reference sequence). The CDR3 sequence is CASSLVWDRGLNEQFF. Written as DNA, the CDR3 is TGTGCCAGCAGCCTAGTTTGGGACAGGGGTCTCAATGAGCAGTTCTTC.

This clonotype was detected a few times. The rearrangement uses TRBV28 and TRBJ1-5; no clear D. CDR1 and CDR2 from the germline V gene are MDHEN and SYDVKM. The CDR3 runs 13 residues. V was clipped by 7 bases and J by 0 bases, with 7 bases between them. This chain's CDR3 is CASTQYSNQPQHF. The CDR3 DNA reads as TGTGCCAGCACACAATATAGCAATCAGCCCCAGCATTTT.

This clonotype occurred many times. The J gene is TRBJ2-2, the V gene TRBV7-3, with TRBD1 as a possible D gene (6 bases). The CDR3 spans 14 residues. Trimming took off 3 bases at V and 4 bases at J, with 9 bases between the two ends. Germline assignment: CDR1 SGHTA and CDR2 FQGTGA. CDR3 nucleotides: TGTGCCAGCAGCTTGGGACATACCACCGGGGAGCTGTTTTTT. Amino acids: CASSLGHTTGELFF.

This clonotype was observed a few times. The V and J genes are TRBV20-1 and TRBJ2-7, with TRBD2 matching 8 bases. The junction had 5 bases not matched to a gene; V was cut back by 3 bases and J by 4 bases. This CDR3 is 13 amino acids long. Germline lookup yields CDR1 DFQATT and CDR2 SNEGSKA (reference sequence). This CDR3 reads CSARRPGGYEQYF. The CDR3 nucleotides read TGCAGTGCTAGGAGGCCGGGGGGGTACGAGCAGTACTTC.

This clonotype was counted many times. The V call is TRBV7-9, the J call TRBJ1-6, with 10 bases identical to TRBD1. Unmatched junction bases numbered 1, after V lost 0 bases and J lost 5 bases. The CDR3 length is 16 residues. CDR1 is SEHNR, CDR2 FQNEAQ, per germline (reference sequence). The CDR3 loop is CASSLAGQGDNSPLHF. CDR3 nucleotide sequence: TGTGCCAGCAGCTTAGCAGGACAGGGGGATAATTCACCCCTCCACTTT. The full variable domain, with the rest looked up from reference TRBV7-9 and TRBJ1-6, is DTGVSQNPRHKITKRGQNVTFRCDPISEHNRLYWYRQTLGQGPEFLTYFQNEAQLEKSRLLSDRFSAERPKGSFSTLEIQRTEQGDSAMYLCASSLAGQGDNSPLHFGNGTRLTVT.

This clonotype showed up many times. CDR3 sequence reads: CASSYATGGNTEAFF. CDR3 DNA sequence: TGTGCCAGCAGTTACGCGACAGGCGGGAACACTGAAGCTTTCTTT. The rearrangement links TRBV6-6 to TRBJ1-1; tentatively, D is TRBD1 (6 bases). The V end lost 2 bases, the J end lost 1 base, and 11 bases lay between the germline ends. Germline loops: CDR1 MNHNY, CDR2 SVGAGI (reference sequence). This CDR3 has 15 residues.

At least ten counts were recorded for this clonotype. The chain employs TRBV14 and TRBJ1-2; D call uncertain. The V end lost 1 base, the J end lost 3 bases, and 6 bases lay between the germline ends. This CDR3 spans 13 amino acids. Germline V gene data show CDR1 as SGHDN and CDR2 as FVKESK. CDR3 sequence (DNA): TGTGCCAGCAGCCAAGGACTGGACTATGGCTACACCTTC. Translation: CASSQGLDYGYTF.

The chain recombines TRBV7-2 with TRBJ2-1; 7 bases match TRBD2. CDR3 length: 13 residues. The germline CDR1 and CDR2 sequences are SGHTA and FQGNSA. V lost 6 bases to trimming and J lost 9 bases; unmatched junction nucleotides: 8. CDR3 sequence (DNA): TGTGCCAGCAGTCGCACTAGCGTTGGTGAGCAGTTCTTC. The encoded protein is CASSRTSVGEQFF.

This clonotype was found many times. The chain links TRBV6-1 to TRBJ2-1, with TRBD2 identical over 9 bases. CDR3 length: 14 amino acids. The germline V gene has CDR1 MNHNS and CDR2 SASEGT. V gave up 8 bases and J gave up 0 bases; unmatched junction bases: 2. DNA of the CDR3: TGTGCCAGCGGTAGCGGGAGCTCCTACAATGAGCAGTTCTTC. This translates into CASGSGSSYNEQFF.

This clonotype has a handful of counts. An end of the junction does not agree with germline; a read error may underlie this. The chain's CDR3 is CVSSEGPNYYGYTF. CDR3 bases: TGTGTCAGCAGTGAGGGGCCCAACTACTATGGCTACACCTTC. The chain uses TRBV6-1 and TRBJ1-2; D may be TRBD1 (5 bases). CDR1 and CDR2 (germline): MNHNS, SASEGT. CDR3 size: 14 residues.

This clonotype was observed at least ten times. The chain carries TRBV12-3 or TRBV12-4 and TRBJ2-5; the D is unclear. This CDR3 has 14 residues. Trimming took 3 bases from V and 1 from J, leaving 9 bases between them. The CDR3 bases are TGTGCCAGCAGTTTGCCAGCGAGCCAAGAGACCCAGTACTTC. It yields the protein CASSLPASQETQYF.

This clonotype occurred many times. V and J are TRBV18 and TRBJ1-6, with D possibly being TRBD1 (5 bases). Trimming shortened V by 4 bases and J by 8 bases, and 15 bases separated the two germline ends. CDR3 length: 15 amino acids. Germline V lookup: CDR1 KGHSH, CDR2 LQKENI. CDR3 sequence: CASSLRQGADSPLHF. In DNA form, the CDR3 reads TGTGCCAGCTCACTCCGGCAGGGTGCGGATTCACCCCTCCACTTT.

This clonotype was detected many times. The chain joins TRBV20-1 to TRBJ2-3, with 11 bases fitting TRBD2. The CDR3 consists of 15 residues. The V gene end was trimmed by 3 bases and the J gene end by 1 base; junction bases not matched to a gene: 3. CDR1 and CDR2 from the germline V gene are DFQATT and SNEGSKA (reference sequence). The CDR3 bases are TGCAGTGCTAGGGGGACTAGCGGAGGCACAGATACGCAGTATTTT. Translation: CSARGTSGGTDTQYF.

This clonotype came up a few times. The chain combines TRBV20-1 with TRBJ2-3; D gene uncertain. The ends were cut back, 6 bases at V and 2 bases at J, with 9 bases in the middle. The CDR3 consists of 12 residues. Germline CDR1 DFQATT, CDR2 SNEGSKA (reference sequence). CDR3 nucleotides: TGCAGTGCCCTAAAACCCACAGATACGCAGTATTTT. This codes for CSALKPTDTQYF.

The chain joins TRBV7-6 to TRBJ1-4; 7 bases map to TRBD1. V dropped 7 bases and J dropped 7; count of bases not matched to a gene: 9. The CDR3 extends over 14 amino acids. Germline V CDR1 and CDR2: SGHVS, FNYEAQ. The CDR3: CASTLRQGTEKLFF. The DNA of the CDR3 is TGTGCCAGCACCCTCCGACAGGGTACTGAAAAACTGTTTTTT.